The 9 T cell receptor beta chains below were found in one sample sequenced in a study of blood T cell repertoires in COVID-19. The protocol was immunoSEQ multiplex PCR, while the TCRdb copy is restricted to in-frame clones and leaves out a portion. The sample gives 450,000 or so clones, roughly 89% of which show up once; roughly 0.76% is in the top ten. Sequences were obtained from peripheral blood. These receptor sequences come from a man between 18 and 35 years old with COVID-19, enrolled during active disease.

This clone was seen once. Here the CDR3 DNA reads TGCAGCTCCCCCGGGACAGGGAGGGACAATGAGCAGTTCTTC. It translates to CSSPGTGRDNEQFF. The V and J genes are TRBV29-1 and TRBJ2-1; 9 nucleotides line up with TRBD1. Germline assignment: CDR1 SQVTM and CDR2 ANQGSEA. The CDR3 length is 14 residues. Trimming at V came to 8 bases and at J to 5 bases, leaving 10 bases not matched to a gene.

The chain couples TRBV7-2 to TRBJ1-6, with D perhaps TRBD1 (5 bases). This CDR3 contains 14 residues. The ends were cut back, 5 bases at V and 9 bases at J, with 14 bases in the middle. Germline CDR1 SGHTA, CDR2 FQGNSA. The chain's CDR3 is CASSHPGRVSPLHF. The CDR3 region has the DNA TGTGCCAGCAGCCACCCAGGGCGAGTTTCACCCCTCCACTTT.

This sequence joins TRBV18 and TRBJ2-3; 15 bases map to TRBD2. This CDR3 contains 16 residues. From germline, CDR1 is KGHSH and CDR2 LQKENI. With V trimmed by 4 bases and J by 5 bases, 4 bases remained unmatched. The CDR3 spells CASSRTSGRAIDTQYF. CDR3 in DNA: TGTGCCAGCTCACGGACTAGCGGGAGGGCCATAGATACGCAGTATTTT.

This chain links TRBV24-1 with TRBJ2-1, with a possible D match to TRBD1 (6 bases). Germline CDR1 KGHDR, CDR2 SFDVKD. The ends were cut back, 5 bases at V and 2 bases at J, with 9 bases in the middle. The CDR3 consists of 14 residues. The chain's CDR3 is CATSAQGPYNEQFF. In DNA, the CDR3 is TGTGCCACCAGTGCTCAGGGGCCCTACAATGAGCAGTTCTTC.

DNA for the CDR3: TGTGCCAGCAGTCCCGGGAGGTTCTATGGCTACACCTTC. This encodes CASSPGRFYGYTF. This chain links TRBV6-5 with TRBJ1-2; D call uncertain. V was shortened by 5 bases and J by 4 bases, with 11 bases between the two germline ends. The CDR3 runs 13 residues. Germline assignment: CDR1 MNHEY and CDR2 SVGAGI.

The J gene is TRBJ1-4, the V gene TRBV5-4, with D maybe TRBD1 (5 bases). CDR1 and CDR2 (germline): SGHNT, YYREEE (reference sequence). The CDR3 sequence is 14 residues long. Trimming removed 4 bases from V and 8 bases from J, with 15 bases in between. The CDR3 nucleotides are TGTGCCAGCAGCCGCACAGGAAGCGGGGAAAAACTGTTTTTT. This encodes CASSRTGSGEKLFF. The full variable domain, completed using reference TRBV5-4 and TRBJ1-4, is ETGVTQSPTHLIKTRGQQVTLRCSSQSGHNTVSWYQQALGQGPQFIFQYYREEENGRGNFPPRFSGLQFPNYSSELNVNALELDDSALYLCASSRTGSGEKLFFGSGTQLSVL.

This chain uses TRBV6-5 with TRBJ1-1; D is possibly TRBD1 (5 bases). The length of the CDR3 is 14 residues. Germline V gives CDR1 MNHEY, CDR2 SVGAGI. V was pared by 8 bases and J by 6 bases, with 19 bases between. CDR3 region: CASLQGGVGSEAFF. The CDR3 DNA is TGTGCCAGCCTCCAGGGCGGGGTGGGGTCTGAAGCTTTCTTT.

The genes are TRBV19 and TRBJ1-1; TRBD1 is a possible D gene (6 bases). This CDR3 spans 13 amino acids. The germline gives CDR1 LNHDA, CDR2 SQIVND (reference sequence). Deletions cut 5 bases from V and 4 bases from J, with 11 bases between. Here the CDR3 DNA reads TGTGCCAGTAGTTTTAAAGGGGGCACTGAAGCTTTCTTT. Protein: CASSFKGGTEAFF.

The chain combines TRBV19 with TRBJ2-1; D uncertain. V shed 4 bases and J shed 0 bases, with 10 bases lying between them. The CDR3 extends over 15 amino acids. The germline V gene has CDR1 LNHDA and CDR2 SQIVND (reference sequence). CDR3 amino acids: CASSTTWSSYNEQFF. For the CDR3, the DNA is TGTGCCAGTAGTACGACGTGGAGCTCCTACAATGAGCAGTTCTTC.